This TCR beta chain was sequenced during a study of cytomegalovirus exposure and HLA in healthy donors. Findings of the study overall: In a later analysis, TCR beta V- and J-gene trimming showed a link to a missense DCLRE1C variant.

It was with 60 Vbeta and 13 Jbeta primers that the PCR ran. The assay was immunoSEQ multiplex PCR, and TCRdb's table has in-frame clones only and misses some. The data contain fewer than 150,000 clones, 73% of them singletons. Comment on this clone: Its antigen is currently unknown. The sample carries other DNA sequences with the same CDR3.

Germline V lookup: CDR1 MNHNY, CDR2 SVGAGI (reference sequence). This CDR3 is 14 amino acids long. V lost 5 bases, J lost 4 bases, and 6 bases stayed unmatched. The sequence was collected from a woman aged 40-49 years in good health and CMV-seronegative. The sequencing sample was made of PBMCs. The V and J genes are TRBV6-6 and TRBJ1-2; 8 bases line up with TRBD1. The CDR3, as DNA: TGTGCCAGCAGTACCGGACAGGGTACCTATGGCTACACCTTC. Translating it yields CASSTGQGTYGYTF.